These 11 T cell receptor beta chains were all obtained from the same sample, sequenced in a study of T cell responses to AZD1222 COVID-19 vaccine (dated by TCRdb to about 2021). The time point label, read with the paper, signifies: baseline before first vaccination. Library preparation was by the immunoSEQ multiplex PCR assay. This immuneACCESS table, as held by TCRdb, lists in-frame sequences with V and J called but not all clones. Of the missing ones, under half trace to an unresolved V gene in checked studies; the others have no known cause. For this sample there are 95,000 to 150,000 clones; around 87% appear just once. The ten largest clones capture about 3% of the sample. This specimen was peripheral blood, taken on day 0 of AZD1222 vaccination. The receptor set was obtained from an adult in good health.

This chain joins TRBV3-1 (or the pseudogene TRBV3-2) and TRBJ2-6; 8 bases agree with TRBD2. In germline, CDR1 is LGHDT, CDR2 YNNKEL (reference sequence). The V gene end was trimmed by 2 bases and the J gene end by 0 bases; junction bases not matched to a gene: 12. The CDR3 consists of 20 residues. CDR3 DNA sequence: TGTGCCAGCAGCCAAAAGAAAGCGGGGGCAGGCTACTCTGGGGCCAACGTCCTGACTTTC. It codes for CASSQKKAGAGYSGANVLTF.

J is TRBJ1-5 and V is TRBV27; no definite D call. The V end lost 5 bases, the J end lost 0 bases, and 5 bases lay between the germline ends. The germline CDR1 and CDR2 sequences are MNHEY and SMNVEV (reference sequence). The CDR3 totals 13 residues. CDR3 in amino acids: CASSAYSNQPQHF. In DNA form, the CDR3 reads TGTGCCAGCAGTGCGTATAGCAATCAGCCCCAGCATTTT.

The chain is built from TRBV10-3 and TRBJ1-2; 7 bases are a match to TRBD1. V lost 3 bases to trimming and J lost 7 bases; unmatched junction nucleotides: 2. This CDR3 comprises 12 residues. Germline CDR1 and CDR2: ENHRY and SYGVKD. The CDR3 is CAISEDRAGYTF. DNA of the CDR3: TGTGCCATCAGTGAAGACAGGGCTGGCTACACCTTC.

This chain connects TRBV5-1 to TRBJ1-6, with 11 bases that match TRBD1. Germline V gene data show CDR1 as SGHRS and CDR2 as YFSETQ. Trimming took 2 bases from V and 8 from J; bases not matched to a gene: 6. The CDR3 covers 16 residues. CDR3: CASSFGTGGFYSPLHF. CDR3 DNA sequence: TGCGCCAGCAGCTTTGGGACAGGGGGTTTTTATTCACCCCTCCACTTT.

This clone was recorded only once. The V call is TRBV12-3 or TRBV12-4, the J call TRBJ1-2; D unresolved. Trimming cost V 3 bases and J 8 bases, with 13 bases left between them. The CDR3 totals 13 residues. The CDR3: CASSLMGGGGYTF. In DNA form, the CDR3 reads TGTGCCAGCAGTTTGATGGGAGGAGGCGGCTACACCTTC.

The genes are TRBV4-2 and TRBJ1-2; maybe TRBD1 (5 bases). CDR1 is LGHNA and CDR2 is YNFKEQ in the germline V gene. This CDR3 has 15 amino acids. Trimming cost V 0 bases and J 1 base, with 9 bases left between them. CDR3 in DNA: TGTGCCAGCAGCCAAGAGGGGGAGATTAACTATGGCTACACCTTC. Amino acid sequence: CASSQEGEINYGYTF.

This sequence joins TRBV5-4 and TRBJ2-7, with 9 bases matching TRBD2. Germline loops: CDR1 SGHNT, CDR2 YYREEE (reference sequence). V trimming: 4 bases; J trimming: 3 bases; junction bases outside the gene matches: 17. CDR3 length: 18 residues. CDR3 sequence reads: CASSQKTHSGSFSYEQYF. The CDR3 nucleotides read TGTGCCAGCAGCCAGAAAACGCATAGCGGGAGTTTCAGCTACGAGCAGTACTTC.

This chain connects TRBV18 to TRBJ2-1; D may be TRBD2 (6 bases). The germline CDR1 and CDR2 sequences are KGHSH and LQKENI. Between the trimmed V and J ends, which lost 4 bases and 4 bases, there was a span of 8 bases. The CDR3 is made up of 13 amino acids. In DNA, the CDR3 is TGTGCCAGCTCACAGGGACTTTACAATGAGCAGTTCTTC. It is translated as CASSQGLYNEQFF.

This sequence joins TRBV24-1 and TRBJ1-2; D unclear. CDR1 and CDR2 from the germline V gene are KGHDR and SFDVKD. The CDR3 runs 14 residues. The V end lost 3 bases, the J end lost 3 bases, and 10 bases lay between the germline ends. The CDR3 nucleotides read TGTGCCACCAGTGATGCTGTTAAGGACTATGGCTACACCTTC. It translates to CATSDAVKDYGYTF.

The chain uses TRBV7-9 and TRBJ2-3; no reliable D call. CDR3 size: 10 residues. Trimming removed 9 bases at V and 4 bases at J, with 5 bases between. CDR1 SEHNR and CDR2 FQNEAQ come from the germline V gene (reference sequence). In DNA form, the CDR3 reads TGTGCCAGGGGCCCAGATACGCAGTATTTT. Amino acid sequence: CARGPDTQYF.

The DNA of the CDR3 is TGCGCCAGCGGCCCGACGGTATCGGCAGGGGCCAACGTCCTGACTTTC. This codes for CASGPTVSAGANVLTF. This chain connects TRBV5-1 to TRBJ2-6; D is unresolved. V was cut by 7 bases and J by 4 bases, with 18 bases left in between. The CDR3 sequence is 16 residues long. The germline V gene encodes CDR1 SGHRS and CDR2 YFSETQ. The full variable domain, completed using reference TRBV5-1 and TRBJ2-6, is KAGVTQTPRYLIKTRGQQVTLSCSPISGHRSVSWYQQTPGQGLQFLFEYFSETQRNKGNFPGRFSGRQFSNSRSEMNVSTLELGDSALYLCASGPTVSAGANVLTFGAGSRLTVL.